This T cell receptor (beta chain) was captured by sequencing in a study of cytomegalovirus exposure and HLA in healthy donors. The CDR3 runs 15 residues. The germline V gene encodes CDR1 SGHTA and CDR2 FQGTGA. V was trimmed by 4 bases and J by 9 bases, leaving 21 bases between them. PCR involved 60 Vbeta and 13 Jbeta primers. Authors' analysis steps: In a later analysis, approximately 73 million unique TCR beta chains included roughly 11 million shared by two or more donors. Here immunoSEQ multiplex PCR was the method, and the copy in TCRdb shows in-frame clones only, minus some. That table gives V, J and clone size, and the DNA gave D and trimming. Among about 130,000 clones, 82% were seen once, and the ten largest hold 11%. A few counts support this clone. Its specificity is unknown. General study findings and limits: For cytomegalovirus status, the classifier reportedly gave diagnoses with high specificity and sensitivity. Testing in vitro showed a few CMV-associated chains specific for CMV antigens.

The chain has TRBV7-3 and TRBJ2-5, with a tentative D call TRBD2 (6 bases). The sample was PBMCs. The TCR originated in a male donor in good health and CMV-seropositive. For the CDR3, the DNA is TGTGCCAGCAGCTCGTCCGGGGCTTGGGGGGAGGCCCAGTACTTC. Protein: CASSSSGAWGEAQYF. Combining the CDR3 with reference TRBV7-3 and TRBJ2-5 gives the whole variable domain GAGVSQTPSNKVTEKGKYVELRCDPISGHTALYWYRQSLGQGPEFLIYFQGTGAADDSGLPNDRFFAVRPEGSVSTLKIQRTERGDSAVYLCASSSSGAWGEAQYFGPGTRLLVL.